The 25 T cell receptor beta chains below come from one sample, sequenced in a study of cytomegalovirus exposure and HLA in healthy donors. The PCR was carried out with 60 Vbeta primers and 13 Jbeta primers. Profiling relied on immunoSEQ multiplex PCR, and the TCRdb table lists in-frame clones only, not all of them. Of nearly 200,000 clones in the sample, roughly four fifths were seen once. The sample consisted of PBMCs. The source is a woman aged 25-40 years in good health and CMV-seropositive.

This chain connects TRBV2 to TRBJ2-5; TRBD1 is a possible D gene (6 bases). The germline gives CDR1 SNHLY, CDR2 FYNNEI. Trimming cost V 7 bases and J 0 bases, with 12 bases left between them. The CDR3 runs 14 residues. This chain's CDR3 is CASKDSTNQETQYF. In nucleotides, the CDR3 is TGTGCCAGCAAGGACAGCACTAACCAAGAGACCCAGTACTTC.

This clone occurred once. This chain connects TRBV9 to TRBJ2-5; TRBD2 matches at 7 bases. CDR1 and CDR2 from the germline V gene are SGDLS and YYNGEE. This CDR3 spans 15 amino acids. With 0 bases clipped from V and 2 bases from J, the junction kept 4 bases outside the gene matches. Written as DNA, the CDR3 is TGTGCCAGCAGCGTAGCTGCGGGGGTTCAAGAGACCCAGTACTTC. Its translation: CASSVAAGVQETQYF.

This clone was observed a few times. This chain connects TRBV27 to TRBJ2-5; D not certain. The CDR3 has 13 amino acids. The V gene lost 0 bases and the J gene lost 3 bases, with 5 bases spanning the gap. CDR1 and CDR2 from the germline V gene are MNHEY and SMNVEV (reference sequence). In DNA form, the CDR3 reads TGTGCCAGCAGTTTATCGGCCAAAGAGACCCAGTACTTC. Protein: CASSLSAKETQYF.

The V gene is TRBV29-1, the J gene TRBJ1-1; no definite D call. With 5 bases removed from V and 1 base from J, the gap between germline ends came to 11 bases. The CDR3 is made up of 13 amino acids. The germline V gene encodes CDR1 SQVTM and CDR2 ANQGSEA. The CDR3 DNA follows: TGCAGCGTTACTAGGCAGACGAACACTGAAGCTTTCTTT. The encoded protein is CSVTRQTNTEAFF.

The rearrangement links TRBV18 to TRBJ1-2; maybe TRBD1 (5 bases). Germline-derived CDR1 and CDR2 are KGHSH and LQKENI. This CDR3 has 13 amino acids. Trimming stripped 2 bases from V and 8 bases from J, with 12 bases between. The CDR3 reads CASSPKGMVGYTF. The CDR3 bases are TGTGCCAGCTCACCAAAGGGGATGGTAGGCTACACCTTC.

The CDR3 loop reads CASSIQTLLGDGYTF. CDR3 bases: TGTGCCAGTAGTATCCAGACCCTCCTAGGGGATGGCTACACCTTC. The chain couples TRBV19 to TRBJ1-2; a weak D match, TRBD1 (5 bases). Germline V lookup: CDR1 LNHDA, CDR2 SQIVND (reference sequence). The CDR3 covers 15 residues. V lost 3 bases and J lost 6, with 17 bases in between.

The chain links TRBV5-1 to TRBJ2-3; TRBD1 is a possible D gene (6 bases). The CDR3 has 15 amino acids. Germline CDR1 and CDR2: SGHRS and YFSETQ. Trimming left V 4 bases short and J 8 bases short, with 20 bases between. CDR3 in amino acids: CASSLMTGAQGTQYF. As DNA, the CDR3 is TGCGCCAGCAGCCTGATGACAGGAGCCCAGGGTACGCAGTATTTT.

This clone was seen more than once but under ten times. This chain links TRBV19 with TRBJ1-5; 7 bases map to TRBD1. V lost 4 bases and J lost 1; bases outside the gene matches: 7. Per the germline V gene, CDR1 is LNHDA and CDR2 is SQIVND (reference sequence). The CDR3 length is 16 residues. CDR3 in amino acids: CASSRTGVGSNQPQHF. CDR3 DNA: TGTGCCAGTAGTAGAACAGGGGTTGGAAGCAATCAGCCCCAGCATTTT.

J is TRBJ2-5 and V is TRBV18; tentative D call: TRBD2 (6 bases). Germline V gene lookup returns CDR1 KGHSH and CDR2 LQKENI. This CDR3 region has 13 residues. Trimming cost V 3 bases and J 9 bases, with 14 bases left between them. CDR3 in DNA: TGTGCCAGCTCACCCAGGGACTCCCCTCCCCAGTACTTC. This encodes CASSPRDSPPQYF.

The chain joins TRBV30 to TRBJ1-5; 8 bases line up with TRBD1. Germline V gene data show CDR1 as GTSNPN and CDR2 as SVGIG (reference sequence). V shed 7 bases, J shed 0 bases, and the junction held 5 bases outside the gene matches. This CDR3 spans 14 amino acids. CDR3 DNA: TGTGCCTTGGGACAGGTCAATAGCAATCAGCCCCAGCATTTT. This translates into CALGQVNSNQPQHF.

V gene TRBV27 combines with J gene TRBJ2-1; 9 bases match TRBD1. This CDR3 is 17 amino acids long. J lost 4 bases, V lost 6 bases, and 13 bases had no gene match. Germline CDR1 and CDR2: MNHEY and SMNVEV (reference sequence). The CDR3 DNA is TGTGCCAGCAGAACCGAGCCCGGGACAGGGAAGTACAATGAGCAGTTCTTC. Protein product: CASRTEPGTGKYNEQFF.

DNA of the CDR3: TGTGCCAGCAGGGGGGGTTCCTACGAGCAGTACTTC. Its translation: CASRGGSYEQYF. The V and J genes are TRBV27 and TRBJ2-7; possible D gene TRBD2, 6 bases. Germline-derived CDR1 and CDR2 are MNHEY and SMNVEV (reference sequence). Trimming removed 6 bases from V and 1 base from J, with 7 bases in between. The CDR3 length is 12 residues.

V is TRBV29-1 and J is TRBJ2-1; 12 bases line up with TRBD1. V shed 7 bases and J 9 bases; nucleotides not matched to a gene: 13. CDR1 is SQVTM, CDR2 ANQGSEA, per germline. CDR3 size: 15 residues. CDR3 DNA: TGCAGCGCAATTCCCGGGACAGGGGGCCTGATTGAGCAGTTCTTC. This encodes CSAIPGTGGLIEQFF.

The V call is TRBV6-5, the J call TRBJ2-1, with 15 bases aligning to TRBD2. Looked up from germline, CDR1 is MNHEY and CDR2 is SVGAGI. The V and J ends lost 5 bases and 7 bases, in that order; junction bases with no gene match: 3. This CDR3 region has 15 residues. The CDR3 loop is CASSHGLAGGNEQFF. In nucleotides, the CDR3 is TGTGCCAGCAGTCACGGACTAGCGGGGGGGAATGAGCAGTTCTTC.

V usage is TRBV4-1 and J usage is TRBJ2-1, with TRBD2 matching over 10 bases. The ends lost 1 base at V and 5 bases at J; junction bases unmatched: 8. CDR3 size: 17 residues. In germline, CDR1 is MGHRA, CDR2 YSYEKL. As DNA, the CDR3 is TGCGCCAGCAGCCAAGCGATAGGGACTAGCGCTAACAATGAGCAGTTCTTC. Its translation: CASSQAIGTSANNEQFF.

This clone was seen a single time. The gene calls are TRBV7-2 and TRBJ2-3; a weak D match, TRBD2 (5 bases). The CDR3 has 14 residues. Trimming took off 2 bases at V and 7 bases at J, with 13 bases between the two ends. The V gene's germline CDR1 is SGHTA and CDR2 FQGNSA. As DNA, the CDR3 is TGTGCCAGCAGCTTATTCCGACCCGGGAATACGCAGTATTTT. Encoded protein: CASSLFRPGNTQYF.

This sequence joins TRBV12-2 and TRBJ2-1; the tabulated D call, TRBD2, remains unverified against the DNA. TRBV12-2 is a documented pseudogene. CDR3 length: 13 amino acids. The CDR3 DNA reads TGTGCCCTTTGGGGGGGCGCGAGGGATGAGCAGTTCTTC. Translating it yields CALWGGARDEQFF.

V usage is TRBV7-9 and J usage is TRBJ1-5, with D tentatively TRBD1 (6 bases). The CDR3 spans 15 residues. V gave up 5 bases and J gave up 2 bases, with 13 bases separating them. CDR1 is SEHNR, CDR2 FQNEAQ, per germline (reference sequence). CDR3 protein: CASSLTGNRNQPQHF. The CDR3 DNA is TGTGCCAGCAGCCTTACAGGGAATCGCAATCAGCCCCAGCATTTT.

This CDR3 is CAWGQGTNYGYTF. CDR3 DNA sequence: TGTGCCTGGGGACAGGGAACTAACTATGGCTACACCTTC. The rearrangement joins TRBV30 to TRBJ1-2; 8 nucleotides line up with TRBD1. Germline-derived CDR1 and CDR2 are GTSNPN and SVGIG (reference sequence). J was trimmed by 0 bases and V by 5 bases; bases with no gene match: 2. This CDR3 is 13 amino acids long.

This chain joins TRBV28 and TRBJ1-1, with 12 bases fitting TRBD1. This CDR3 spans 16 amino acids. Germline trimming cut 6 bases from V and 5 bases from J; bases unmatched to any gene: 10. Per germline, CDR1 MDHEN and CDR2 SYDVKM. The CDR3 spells CASRSGTGGKWTEAFF. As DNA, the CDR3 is TGTGCCAGCAGGTCCGGGACAGGGGGCAAATGGACTGAAGCTTTCTTT.

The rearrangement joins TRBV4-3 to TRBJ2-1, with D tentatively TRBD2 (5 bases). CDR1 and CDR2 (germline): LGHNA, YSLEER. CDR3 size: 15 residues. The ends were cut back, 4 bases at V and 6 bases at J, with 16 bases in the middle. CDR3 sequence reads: CASSPLRLDFNEQFF. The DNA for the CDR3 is TGCGCCAGCAGCCCCCTTCGCCTGGACTTCAATGAGCAGTTCTTC.

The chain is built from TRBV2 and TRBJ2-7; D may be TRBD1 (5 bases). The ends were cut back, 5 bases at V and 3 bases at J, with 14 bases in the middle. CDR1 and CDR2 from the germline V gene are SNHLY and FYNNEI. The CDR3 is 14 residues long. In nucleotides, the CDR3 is TGTGCCAGCAGTTCGGACATGCCCAACTACGAGCAGTACTTC. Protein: CASSSDMPNYEQYF.

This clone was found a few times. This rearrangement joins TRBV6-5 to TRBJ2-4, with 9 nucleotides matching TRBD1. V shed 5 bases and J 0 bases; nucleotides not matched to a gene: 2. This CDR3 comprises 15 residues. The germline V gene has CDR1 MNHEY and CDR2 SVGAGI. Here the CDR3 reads CASSGDREAKNIQYF. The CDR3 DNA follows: TGTGCCAGCAGTGGGGACAGGGAAGCCAAAAACATTCAGTACTTC.

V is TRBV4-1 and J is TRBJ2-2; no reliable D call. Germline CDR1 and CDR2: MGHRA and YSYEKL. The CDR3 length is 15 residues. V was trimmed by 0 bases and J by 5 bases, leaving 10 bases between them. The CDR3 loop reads CASSQDELGTGELFF. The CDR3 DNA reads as TGCGCCAGCAGCCAAGATGAGCTCGGGACCGGGGAGCTGTTTTTT.

CDR3 nucleotides: TGTGCCAGCACCGACAGGGCACCCTGGGGGCCCCAGCATTTT. Translating gives CASTDRAPWGPQHF. This sequence joins TRBV28 and TRBJ1-5; 7 bases agree with TRBD1. The CDR3 sequence is 14 residues long. The junction had 12 bases not matched to a gene; V was cut back by 7 bases and J by 9 bases. Germline-derived CDR1 and CDR2 are MDHEN and SYDVKM.